This T cell receptor (beta chain) originates from a study of blood T cell repertoires in COVID-19. Overall study context: PBMCs, B-cell-depleted T cells, or T cells were the source of the cDNA or gDNA that made up the material.

CDR3 size: 14 residues. The V end was cut by 1 base, the J end by 1 base, with 6 bases between. Germline CDR1 SGHNT, CDR2 YENEEA. Sequencing used immunoSEQ multiplex PCR; TCRdb keeps in-frame clones, though not all of them. This sample yields just over 350,000 clones, of which 87% are seen a single time; about 3% belongs to the top ten. The clonotype was recovered from a woman aged 25 to 39 who had recovered from COVID-19. This sequence joins TRBV11-3 and TRBJ2-3, with a weak D call TRBD1 (6 bases). The sequenced sample consisted of PBMCs or T cells enriched from blood (not recorded which). CDR3 residues: CASSLGTGTDTQYF. DNA for the CDR3: TGTGCCAGCAGCTTAGGGACAGGCACAGATACGCAGTATTTT. Complete variable domain (other parts from reference TRBV11-3 and TRBJ2-3): EAGVVQSPRYKIIEKKQPVAFWCNPISGHNTLYWYLQNLGQGPELLIRYENEEAVDDSQLPKDRFSAERLKGVDSTLKIQPAELGDSAVYLCASSLGTGTDTQYFGPGTRLTVL.